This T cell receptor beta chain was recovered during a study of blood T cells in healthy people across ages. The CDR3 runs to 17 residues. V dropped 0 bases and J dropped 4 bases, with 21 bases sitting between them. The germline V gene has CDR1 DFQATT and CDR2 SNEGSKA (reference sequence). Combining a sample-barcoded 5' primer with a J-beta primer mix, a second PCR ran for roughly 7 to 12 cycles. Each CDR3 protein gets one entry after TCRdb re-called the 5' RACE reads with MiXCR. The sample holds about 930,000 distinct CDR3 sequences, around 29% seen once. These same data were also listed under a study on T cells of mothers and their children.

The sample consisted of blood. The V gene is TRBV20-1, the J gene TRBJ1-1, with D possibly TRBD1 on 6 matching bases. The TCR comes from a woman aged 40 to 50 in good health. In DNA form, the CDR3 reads TGCAGTGCTAGAGAAGGAGGTACAGGGTCCCGGGGCACTGAAGCTTTCTTT. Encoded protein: CSAREGGTGSRGTEAFF.